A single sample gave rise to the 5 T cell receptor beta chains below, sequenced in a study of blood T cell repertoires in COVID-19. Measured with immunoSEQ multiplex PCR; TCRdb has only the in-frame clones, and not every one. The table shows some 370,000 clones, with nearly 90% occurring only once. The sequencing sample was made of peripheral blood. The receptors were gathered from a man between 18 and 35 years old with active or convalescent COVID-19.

CDR3 sequence (DNA): TGTGCCAGCAGTGCGAAGGGACAGAGCTCTGGAAACACCATATATTTT. This codes for CASSAKGQSSGNTIYF. V and J are TRBV6-1 and TRBJ1-3, with TRBD1 matching over 7 bases. The CDR3 is made up of 16 amino acids. Germline values: CDR1 MNHNS, CDR2 SASEGT. The V segment lost 4 bases and the J segment 0 bases; nucleotides outside the gene matches: 6.

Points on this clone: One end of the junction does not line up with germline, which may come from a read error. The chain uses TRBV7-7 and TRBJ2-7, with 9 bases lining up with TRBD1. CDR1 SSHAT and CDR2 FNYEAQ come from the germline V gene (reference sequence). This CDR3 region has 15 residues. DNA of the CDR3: TGTGCTAGCAGCCGGGGACAGGGTGTCTCCTACGAGCAGTACTTC. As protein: CASSRGQGVSYEQYF.

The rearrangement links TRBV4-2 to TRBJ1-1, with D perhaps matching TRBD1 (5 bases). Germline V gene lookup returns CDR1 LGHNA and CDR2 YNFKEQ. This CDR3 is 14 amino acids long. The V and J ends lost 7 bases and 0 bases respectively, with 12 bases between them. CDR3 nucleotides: TGTGCCAGCACCACAGGAGCGATGAACACTGAAGCTTTCTTT. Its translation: CASTTGAMNTEAFF.

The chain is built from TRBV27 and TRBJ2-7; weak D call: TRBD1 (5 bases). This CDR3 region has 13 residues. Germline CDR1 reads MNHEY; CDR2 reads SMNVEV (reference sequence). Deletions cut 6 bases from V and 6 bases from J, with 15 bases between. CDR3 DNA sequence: TGTGCCAGCAGCTATCAGGGTTTAGGCGAGCAGTACTTC. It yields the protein CASSYQGLGEQYF.

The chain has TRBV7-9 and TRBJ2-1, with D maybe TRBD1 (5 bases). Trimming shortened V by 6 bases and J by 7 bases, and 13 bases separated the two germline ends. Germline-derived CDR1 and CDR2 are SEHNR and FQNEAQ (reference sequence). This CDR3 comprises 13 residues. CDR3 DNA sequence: TGTGCCAGCAGACATACAGGTCGGAATGAGCAGTTCTTC. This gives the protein CASRHTGRNEQFF.